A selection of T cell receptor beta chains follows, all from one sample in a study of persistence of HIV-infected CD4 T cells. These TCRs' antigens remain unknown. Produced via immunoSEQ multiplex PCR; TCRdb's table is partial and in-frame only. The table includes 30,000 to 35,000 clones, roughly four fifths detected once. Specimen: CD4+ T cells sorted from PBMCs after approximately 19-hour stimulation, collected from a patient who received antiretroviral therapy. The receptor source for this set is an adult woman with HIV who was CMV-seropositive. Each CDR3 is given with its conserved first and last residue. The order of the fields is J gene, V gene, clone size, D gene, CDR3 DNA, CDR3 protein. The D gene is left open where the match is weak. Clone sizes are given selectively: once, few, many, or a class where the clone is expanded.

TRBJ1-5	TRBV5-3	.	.	TGTGCCAGAAGCTCCCCGAGCGTCAGGGTCGGGCAGCCCCAGCATTTT	CARSSPSVRVGQPQHF
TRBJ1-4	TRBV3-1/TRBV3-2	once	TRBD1	TGTGCCAGCAGTCTTACCGGGACAGAGGATGAAAAACTGTTTTTT	CASSLTGTEDEKLFF
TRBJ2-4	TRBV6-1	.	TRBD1	TGTGCCAGCAGTGATCCGACAGGGATGAACATTCAGTACTTC	CASSDPTGMNIQYF
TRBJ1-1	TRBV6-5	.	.	TGTGCCAGCAGTTACTCGGGGAAGGGGGGAGAAGCTTTCTTT	CASSYSGKGGEAFF
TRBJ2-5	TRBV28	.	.	TGTGCCAGCAGTGCCAGGACCCCGACCCAGTACTTC	CASSARTPTQYF
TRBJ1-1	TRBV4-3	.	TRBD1	TGCGCCAGCAGCCAAGAACTACAGGGGCGCACTGAAGCTTTCTTT	CASSQELQGRTEAFF
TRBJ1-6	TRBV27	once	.	TGTGCCAGCAGTTTTTCTGGGGTAGGGGGCTATAATTCACCCCTCCACTTT	CASSFSGVGGYNSPLHF
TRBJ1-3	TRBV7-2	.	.	TGTGCCAGCACCGCACAGGGTAGTTCTTCTGGAAACACCATATATTTT	CASTAQGSSSGNTIYF
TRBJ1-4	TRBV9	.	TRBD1	TGTGCCAGCAGCGGCGGCGGGACAGGGAATGAAAAACTGTTTTTT	CASSGGGTGNEKLFF
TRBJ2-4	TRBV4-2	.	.	TGTGCCAGCAGCCAGCAAACAGGGCGACTAGCCAAAAACATTCAGTACTTC	CASSQQTGRLAKNIQYF
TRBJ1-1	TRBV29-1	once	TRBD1	TGCAGCGTAGCCCACAGGGGTCGGTATGCTTTCTTT	CSVAHRGRYAFF
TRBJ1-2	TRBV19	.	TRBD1	TGTGCCAGTAGTGGGACAGAACTTAACTATGGCTACACCTTC	CASSGTELNYGYTF
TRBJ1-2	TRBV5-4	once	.	TGTGCCAGCAGCTTGGCCCCTTCGGTGGGACAAGGCTACACCTTC	CASSLAPSVGQGYTF
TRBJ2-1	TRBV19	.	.	TGTGCCAGTACGGCAGGGGTCAGTGAGCAGTTCTTC	CASTAGVSEQFF
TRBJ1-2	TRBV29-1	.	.	TGCAGCGGATGGGGCGGCGGGACCTATGGCTACACCTTC	CSGWGGGTYGYTF
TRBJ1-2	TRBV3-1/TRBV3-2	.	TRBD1	TGTGCCAGCAGCCCCCGACAGGGCCGAAACTATGGCTACACCTTC	CASSPRQGRNYGYTF
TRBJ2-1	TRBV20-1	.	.	TGCAGTGCTAGTTCCACCAATTTCAATGAGCAGTTCTTC	CSASSTNFNEQFF
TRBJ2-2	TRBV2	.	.	TGTGCCAGCAGTGGAGGACAAGCGAACACCGGGGAGCTGTTTTTT	CASSGGQANTGELFF
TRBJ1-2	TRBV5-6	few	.	TGTGCCAGCAGCTTGGTAGATGGCAGGGAAGTATATGGCTACACCTTC	CASSLVDGREVYGYTF
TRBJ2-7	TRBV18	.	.	TGTGCCAGCTCACCGGAAGTCGGCGAGCAGTACTTC	CASSPEVGEQYF
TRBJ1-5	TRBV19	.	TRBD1	TGTGCCAGTAGTTCTCGTAGTAAACGGACAGGGATAATATTCAGCAATCAGCCCCAGCATTTT	CASSSRSKRTGIIFSNQPQHF
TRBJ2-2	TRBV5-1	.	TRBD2	TGCGCCAGCAGACTAGCGGGAGGGAACACCGGGGAGCTGTTTTTT	CASRLAGGNTGELFF
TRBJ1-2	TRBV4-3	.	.	TGCGCCAGCAGCCAAGACGGGACGAACCTATATGGCTACACCTTC	CASSQDGTNLYGYTF
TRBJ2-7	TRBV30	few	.	TGTGCCTGGAGAGCGACTTCCCGGGGGAGGTTTAGTAACGAGCAGTACTTC	CAWRATSRGRFSNEQYF
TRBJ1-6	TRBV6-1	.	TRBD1	TGTGCCAGCAGTGACCCGATGGGACAGGGCAATTCACCCCTCCACTTT	CASSDPMGQGNSPLHF
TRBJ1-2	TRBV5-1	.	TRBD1	TGCGCCAGCAGCTTTGGAGGACAGGGGACGCCTGCTAACTATGGCTACACCTTC	CASSFGGQGTPANYGYTF
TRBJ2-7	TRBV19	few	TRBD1	TGTGCCAGTAGTACCCGGGACAGGGGGTTCGACGAGCAGTACTTC	CASSTRDRGFDEQYF
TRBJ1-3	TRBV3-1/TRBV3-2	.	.	TGTGCCAGCAGCCCTGGGACGGGACGCTCTGGAAACACCATATATTTT	CASSPGTGRSGNTIYF
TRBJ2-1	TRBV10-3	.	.	TGTGCCATCAGTGAGGCAGGGATGTTTACTAATGAGCAGTTCTTC	CAISEAGMFTNEQFF
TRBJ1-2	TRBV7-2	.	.	TGTGCCAGCAGCTCCCCAGCCTCGCCGAACTATGGCTACACCTTC	CASSSPASPNYGYTF
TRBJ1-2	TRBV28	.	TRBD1	TGTGCCAGCATCCGGGACAGGGGCGCTAACTATGGCTACACCTTC	CASIRDRGANYGYTF
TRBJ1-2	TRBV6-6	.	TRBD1	TGTGCCAGCAGTTACGACTCAGGGGGCCGTGGCTACACCTTC	CASSYDSGGRGYTF
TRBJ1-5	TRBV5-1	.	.	TGCGCCAGCAGCTTGGCAGGGGCGGGCAATCAGCCCCAGCATTTT	CASSLAGAGNQPQHF